Presented here are 7 T cell receptor beta chains from one specimen sequenced in a study of T cell repertoires in cytomegalovirus infection. MiXCR was run by TCRdb on the reads, yielding one entry per CDR3 protein. The sample has around 530,000 distinct CDR3 sequences, approximately 15% seen once. The sequencing input was CD8+ T cells from PBMCs. The receptors originated from a human donor in good health (CMV status not recorded). Some clones in this sample may be carry-over from other donors' samples.

This clonotype was picked up many times. The chain couples TRBV7-9 to TRBJ2-1; TRBD1 matches at 9 bases. V gave up 7 bases and J gave up 6 bases; unmatched junction bases: 10. The CDR3 sequence is 15 residues long. Germline V gene lookup returns CDR1 SEHNR and CDR2 FQNEAQ (reference sequence). The DNA for the CDR3 is TGTGCCAGCACCTATAGCCGGGACAGGGCCAATGAGCAGTTCTTC. This encodes CASTYSRDRANEQFF.

V usage is TRBV29-1 and J usage is TRBJ2-7; a possible D gene is TRBD2 (6 bases). Germline values: CDR1 SQVTM, CDR2 ANQGSEA. This CDR3 is 14 amino acids long. V was pared by 6 bases and J by 2 bases, with 17 bases between. The CDR3 DNA reads as TGCAGCGTACTCGACTTGGCGGGAACCTACGAGCAGTACTTC. Translated, it gives CSVLDLAGTYEQYF.

This clonotype was seen ten or more times. The V gene is TRBV27, the J gene TRBJ2-2, with D perhaps matching TRBD1 or TRBD2 (5 bases each). CDR3 length: 17 residues. Germline CDR1 reads MNHEY; CDR2 reads SMNVEV (reference sequence). Trimming left V 6 bases short and J 6 bases short, with 23 bases between. The CDR3 spells CASSSLQTGLASGELFF. The CDR3 DNA is TGTGCCAGCAGCTCCCTTCAAACGGGGCTAGCATCCGGGGAGCTGTTTTTT.

This clonotype has a count of ten or more. J is TRBJ2-7 and V is TRBV7-9; no clear D gene. Between the trimmed V and J ends, which lost 6 bases and 3 bases, there was a span of 12 bases. The CDR3 runs to 13 residues. Germline V gene lookup returns CDR1 SEHNR and CDR2 FQNEAQ (reference sequence). CDR3 sequence: CASRKGEVYEQYF. The CDR3 DNA reads as TGTGCCAGCAGAAAAGGAGAAGTCTACGAGCAGTACTTC. The full variable domain, completed using reference TRBV7-9 and TRBJ2-7, is DTGVSQNPRHKITKRGQNVTFRCDPISEHNRLYWYRQTLGQGPEFLTYFQNEAQLEKSRLLSDRFSAERPKGSFSTLEIQRTEQGDSAMYLCASRKGEVYEQYFGPGTRLTVT.

Concerning this clonotype itself: Likely a read error: the CDR3 ends without its conserved phenylalanine or tryptophan. The rearrangement links TRBV20-1 to TRBJ2-7; D unresolved. Trimming removed 5 bases at V and 1 base at J, with 18 bases between. The CDR3 sequence is 15 residues long. Germline CDR1 reads DFQATT; CDR2 reads SNEGSKA (reference sequence). This CDR3 reads CSARGPWRESYEQYL. DNA of the CDR3: TGCAGTGCTCGTGGCCCTTGGCGTGAGTCCTACGAGCAGTACTTA.

With regard to this clonotype: This may come from a read error, since a much larger clone is one base off. The chain uses TRBV11-3 and TRBJ2-6; unclear D gene. Trimming left V 5 bases short and J 0 bases short, with 14 bases between. This CDR3 has 17 residues. Germline CDR1 and CDR2: SGHNT and YENEEA. CDR3 in DNA: TGTGCCAGCAGCCATGGGCCTAGAAACTCTGGGGCCAACGTCCTGACTTTC. Amino acid sequence: CASSHGPRNSGANVLTF. The entire variable domain, with the rest obtained from reference TRBV11-3 and TRBJ2-6, is as follows: EAGVVQSPRYKIIEKKQPVAFWCNPISGHNTLYWYLQNLGQGPELLIRYENEEAVDDSQLPKDRFSAERLKGVDSTLKIQPAELGDSAVYLCASSHGPRNSGANVLTFGAGSRLTVL.

The V call is TRBV7-3, the J call TRBJ2-7; weak D call: TRBD2 (6 bases). Per germline, CDR1 SGHTA and CDR2 FQGTGA. The CDR3 contains 13 residues. Trimming stripped 5 bases from V and 4 bases from J, with 12 bases between. The CDR3: CASSATRGYEQYF. The CDR3 nucleotides read TGTGCCAGCAGCGCGACTAGGGGATACGAGCAGTACTTC.